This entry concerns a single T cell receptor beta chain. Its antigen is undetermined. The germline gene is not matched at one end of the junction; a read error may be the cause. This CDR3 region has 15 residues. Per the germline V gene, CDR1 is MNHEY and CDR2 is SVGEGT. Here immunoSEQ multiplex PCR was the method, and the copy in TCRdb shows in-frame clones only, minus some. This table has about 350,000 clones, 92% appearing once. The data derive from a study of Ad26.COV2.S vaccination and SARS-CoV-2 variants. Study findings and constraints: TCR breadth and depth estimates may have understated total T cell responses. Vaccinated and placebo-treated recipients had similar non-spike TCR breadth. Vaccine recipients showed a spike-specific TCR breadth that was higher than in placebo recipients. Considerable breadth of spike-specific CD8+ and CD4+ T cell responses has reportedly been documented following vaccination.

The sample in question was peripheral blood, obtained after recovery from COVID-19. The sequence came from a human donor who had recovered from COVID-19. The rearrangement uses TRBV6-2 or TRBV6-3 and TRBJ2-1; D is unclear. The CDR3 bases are TGTGCCAGCAGTTACTCCCTTGGGCCGCTTAATGAACAGTTCTTC. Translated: CASSYSLGPLNEQFF.